This T cell receptor beta chain was sequenced in a study of vaccination effects on CD4 cells after COVID-19. It was after around eleven days of culture that CD4+ T cells were isolated. Two-dose vaccination with either BNT162b2 or mRNA-1273 was given to the participants. None of these healthy vaccinees had been infected with SARS-CoV-2 before vaccination. The CDR3 covers 14 residues. From germline, CDR1 is GTSNPN and CDR2 SVGIG (reference sequence). V was cut by 5 bases and J by 4 bases, with 17 bases left in between. The data were produced by immunoSEQ multiplex PCR, yet TCRdb's version contains in-frame clones alone and is incomplete. The sample consists of 50,000 to 60,000 clones, approximately 72% of them appearing once. Details on this clone: Its target is unknown.

The sequenced sample was CD4+ T cells from PBMCs cultured without peptide, obtained after COVID-19 vaccination. The receptor comes from a human donor who received a COVID-19 vaccine. The chain joins TRBV30 to TRBJ1-2; D is unresolved. The CDR3, as DNA: TGTGCCTGGGCGCGGGTGCCGGGTGGCTATGGCTACACCTTC. This codes for CAWARVPGGYGYTF.